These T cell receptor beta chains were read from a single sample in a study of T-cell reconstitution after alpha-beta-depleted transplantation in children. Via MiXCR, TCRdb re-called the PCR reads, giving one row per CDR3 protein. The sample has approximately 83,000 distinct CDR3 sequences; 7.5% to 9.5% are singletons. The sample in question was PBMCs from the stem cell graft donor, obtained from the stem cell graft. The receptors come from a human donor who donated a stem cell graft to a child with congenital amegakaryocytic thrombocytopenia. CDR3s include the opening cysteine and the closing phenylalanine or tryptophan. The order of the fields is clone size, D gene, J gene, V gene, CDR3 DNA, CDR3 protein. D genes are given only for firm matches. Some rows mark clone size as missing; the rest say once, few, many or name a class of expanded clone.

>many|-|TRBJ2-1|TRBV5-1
TGCGCCAGCAGCTTGAGTGCGGGCTCGTACAATGAGCAGTTCTTC
CASSLSAGSYNEQFF
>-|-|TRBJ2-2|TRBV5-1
TGCGCCAGCAGCTTGGCCGGTAGGGCCACCGGGGAGCTGTTTTTT
CASSLAGRATGELFF
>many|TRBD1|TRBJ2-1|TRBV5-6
TGTGCCAGCAGCTCGGAGGGGATAACAGGGGGCGGTGAGCAGTTCTTC
CASSSEGITGGGEQFF
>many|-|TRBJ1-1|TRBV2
TGTGCCAGCAGTGAATTGGGTATGGTCGAGAACACTGAAGCTTTCTTT
CASSELGMVENTEAFF
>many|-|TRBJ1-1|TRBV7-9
TGTGCCAGCAGCTTAGTCCAAGGGGTAGGGACTGAAGCTTTCTTT
CASSLVQGVGTEAFF
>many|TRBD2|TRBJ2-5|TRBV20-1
TGCAGTGCTAGGGACGGGGGGTCAATCCAGACCCAGTACTTC
CSARDGGSIQTQYF
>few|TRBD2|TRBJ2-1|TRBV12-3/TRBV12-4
TGTGCCAGCAGGTTGACTAGCGGGGCCAATGAGCAGTTCTTC
CASRLTSGANEQFF
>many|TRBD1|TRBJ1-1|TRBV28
TGTGCCAGCAGTCAGACAGGGGGGAACACTGAAGCTTTCTTT
CASSQTGGNTEAFF
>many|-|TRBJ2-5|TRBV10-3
TGTGCCATCAGGGACTTTGGGGCAGAGACCCAGTACTTC
CAIRDFGAETQYF
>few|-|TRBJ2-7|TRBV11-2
TGTGCCAGCAGCTCAGACCCGGGACAACTATCCTACGAGCAGTACTTC
CASSSDPGQLSYEQYF
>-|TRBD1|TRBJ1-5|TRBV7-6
TGTGCCAGCAGCTCAAGGACAGGGGGCAATCAGCCCCAGCATTTT
CASSSRTGGNQPQHF
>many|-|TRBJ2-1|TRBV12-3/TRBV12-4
TGTGCCAGCAGTTCTGAAGAGAATGAGCAGTTCTTC
CASSSEENEQFF
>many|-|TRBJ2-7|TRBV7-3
TGTGCCAGCAGCTTAATGGGGGGCTCTTCCTCCTACGAGCAGTACTTC
CASSLMGGSSSYEQYF
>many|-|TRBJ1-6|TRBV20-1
TGCAGTGCTAGAGATTATGCGACAGACTATAATTCACCCCTCCACTTT
CSARDYATDYNSPLHF
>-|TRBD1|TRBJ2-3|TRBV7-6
TGTGCCAGCAGCCTAGGACAGGGGTCGGCAGATACGCAGTATTTT
CASSLGQGSADTQYF
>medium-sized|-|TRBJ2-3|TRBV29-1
TGCAGCGTTAGCGTTCGCGGTGCCCGCACAGATACGCAGTATTTT
CSVSVRGARTDTQYF
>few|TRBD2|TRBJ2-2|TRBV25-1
TGTGCCAGCAGAGGCGTTGGTGGGCGGGAGTACGGGGAGCTGTTTTTT
CASRGVGGREYGELFF
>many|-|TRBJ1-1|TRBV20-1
TGCAGTGCTAGACAGGGGATGAACACTGAAGCTTTCTTT
CSARQGMNTEAFF
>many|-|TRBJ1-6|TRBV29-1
TGCAGCGTTCAATTGGCGCGGGATTCACCCCTCCACTTT
CSVQLARDSPLHF
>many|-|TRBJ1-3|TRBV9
TGTGCCAGCAGCGTGGACCTCCCTGGCAGAGGGTTCTCTGGAAACACCATATATTTT
CASSVDLPGRGFSGNTIYF
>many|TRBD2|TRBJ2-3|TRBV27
TGTGCCAGCAGTTTGGAGCGGGGGGCCCCAGATACGCAGTATTTT
CASSLERGAPDTQYF
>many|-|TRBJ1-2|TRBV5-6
TGTGCCAGCAGCTTCGGGGACGACAGGAACTATGGCTACACCTTC
CASSFGDDRNYGYTF
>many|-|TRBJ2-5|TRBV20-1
TGCAGTGCTAGAGATCCGGGCAGTGGGGAGCAAGAGACCCAGTACTTC
CSARDPGSGEQETQYF
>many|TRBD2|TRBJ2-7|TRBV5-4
TGTGCCAGCAGCTTGGCCAAACCCGGGACTAGTCAATACGAGCAGTACTTC
CASSLAKPGTSQYEQYF
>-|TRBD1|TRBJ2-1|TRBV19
TGTGCCAGTACCAACCGACAGGGGCTCAATGAGCAGTTCTTC
CASTNRQGLNEQFF
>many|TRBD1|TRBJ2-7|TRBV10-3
TGTGCCTCCCGACAGGGGATCGGGAAGGGGAGCAGCGAGCAGTACTTC
CASRQGIGKGSSEQYF
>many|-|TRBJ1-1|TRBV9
TGTGCCAGCAGCGCAGGGGCTATGAGCACTGAAGCTTTCTTT
CASSAGAMSTEAFF
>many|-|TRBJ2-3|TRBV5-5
TGTGCCAGCAGCCCAAGGCCGGACCGATACTCGGAAGATACGCAGTATTTT
CASSPRPDRYSEDTQYF
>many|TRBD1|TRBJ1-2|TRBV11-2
TGTGCCAGCAGCTTAGGGACAGGGAGTGGCTACACCTTC
CASSLGTGSGYTF
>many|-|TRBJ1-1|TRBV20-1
TGCAGTGCTAGAGATTCCTCCCCGACGAGGGCGGACACTGAAGCTTTCTTT
CSARDSSPTRADTEAFF
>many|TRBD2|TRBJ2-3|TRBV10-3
TGTGCCACCAACCAACATAGCGGGAGAACCGATACGCAGTATTTT
CATNQHSGRTDTQYF
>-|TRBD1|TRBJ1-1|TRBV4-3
TGCGCCAGCAGCCCAAGTGGAGGACAGGGGGGTGAAGCTTTCTTT
CASSPSGGQGGEAFF
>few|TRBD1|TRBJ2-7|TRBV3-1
TGTGCCAGCAGCTCAACTCGTCGGACAGGAGGAGACTACGAGCAGTACTTC
CASSSTRRTGGDYEQYF
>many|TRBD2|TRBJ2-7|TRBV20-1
TGCAGTGTTTCTGTGGGGACTAGCGGTTCCTACGAGCAGTACTTC
CSVSVGTSGSYEQYF
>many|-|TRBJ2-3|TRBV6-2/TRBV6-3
TGTGCCAGCAGTTCAGCAACAGATACGCAGTATTTT
CASSSATDTQYF
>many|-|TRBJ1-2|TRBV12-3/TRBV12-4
TGTGCCAGCAGTTTAGAACAGCTCTATGGCTACACCTTC
CASSLEQLYGYTF
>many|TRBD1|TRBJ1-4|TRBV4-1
TGCGCCAGCAGCCAGGACCCGGGACAGGGGTATGAAAAACTGTTTTTT
CASSQDPGQGYEKLFF
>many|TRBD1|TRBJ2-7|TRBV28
TGTGCCAGCAGTCCGAAACCGGACAGGGGGACCTACGAGCAGTACTTC
CASSPKPDRGTYEQYF
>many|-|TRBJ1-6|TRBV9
TGTGCCAGCAGCGAGGGAGATAATTCACCCCTCCACTTT
CASSEGDNSPLHF
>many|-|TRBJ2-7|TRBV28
TGTGCCAGCAGTTCCGGTTCCAGCTACGAGCAGTACTTC
CASSSGSSYEQYF
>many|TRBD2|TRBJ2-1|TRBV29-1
TGCAGCGTTGGAAAGCGGGGGACCTACAATGAGCAGTTCTTC
CSVGKRGTYNEQFF
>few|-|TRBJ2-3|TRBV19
TGTGCCAGTAGTATTATGAGTGGTGCAGATACGCAGTATTTT
CASSIMSGADTQYF
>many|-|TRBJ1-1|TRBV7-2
TGTGCCAGCTCTTTTGCTCGGAACACTGAAGCTTTCTTT
CASSFARNTEAFF
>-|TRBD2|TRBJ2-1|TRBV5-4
TGTGCCAGCAGCTTGGGAAGACTAGCGGGAGACGCAAAGGGGGATGAGCAGTTCTTC
CASSLGRLAGDAKGDEQFF
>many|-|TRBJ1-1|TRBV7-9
TGTGCCAGCAGCGGGGGGAGGGATGAAGCTTTCTTT
CASSGGRDEAFF
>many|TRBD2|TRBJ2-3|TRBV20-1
TGCAGTGCTGAGGTTCCGACTAGCGGGAGAGGGGGATCTAGCACAGATACGCAGTATTTT
CSAEVPTSGRGGSSTDTQYF